The TCR beta chain under discussion was sequenced for a study of CD8 T cells in Susac syndrome. Reverse transcription of roughly 0.45 to 1 ug RNA was performed with random hexamers. TCRdb independently ran MiXCR on the immunoSEQ multiplex PCR reads; one entry per CDR3 protein. The repertoire has around 170,000 distinct CDR3 sequences, about 95% of them found once; the top ten carry 0.15% to 0.2%. The J segment lost 4 bases and the V segment lost 2 bases, leaving 13 bases of the junction unmatched. Germline values: CDR1 LGHDT, CDR2 YNNKEL (reference sequence). CDR3 length: 17 residues. This rearrangement joins TRBV3-1 to TRBJ1-2; the match to TRBD1 covers 7 bases. The TCR comes from a human donor with Susac syndrome. The sequencing input was CD8+ T cells from PBMCs. The CDR3 sequence: CASSQTRQGPASYGYTF. The CDR3 coding sequence is TGTGCCAGCAGCCAAACAAGACAGGGCCCCGCCAGCTATGGCTACACCTTC. Looking up the rest from reference TRBV3-1 and TRBJ1-2 gives the full variable domain: DTAVSQTPKYLVTQMGNDKSIKCEQNLGHDTMYWYKQDSKKFLKIMFSYNNKELIINETVPNRFSPKSPDKAHLNLHINSLELGDSAVYFCASSQTRQGPASYGYTFGSGTRLTVV.